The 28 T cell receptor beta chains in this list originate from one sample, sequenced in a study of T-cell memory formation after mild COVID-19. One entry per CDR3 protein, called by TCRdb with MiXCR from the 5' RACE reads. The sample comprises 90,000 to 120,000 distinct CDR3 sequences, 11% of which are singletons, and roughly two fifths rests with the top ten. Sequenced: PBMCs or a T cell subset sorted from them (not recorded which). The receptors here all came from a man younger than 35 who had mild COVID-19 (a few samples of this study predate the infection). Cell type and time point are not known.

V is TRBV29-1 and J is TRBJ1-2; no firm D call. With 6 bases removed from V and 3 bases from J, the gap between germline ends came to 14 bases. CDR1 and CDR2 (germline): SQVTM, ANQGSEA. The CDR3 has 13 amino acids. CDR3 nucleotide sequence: TGCAGCGTGGGTCGAGTCCAGGACTATGGCTACACCTTC. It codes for CSVGRVQDYGYTF.

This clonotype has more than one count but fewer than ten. The CDR3 sequence: CASSFHGGEQYF. The DNA of the CDR3 is TGTGCCAGCAGCTTTCACGGGGGCGAGCAGTACTTC. The chain combines TRBV7-6 with TRBJ2-7, with D tentatively TRBD2 (6 bases). The ends were cut back, 3 bases at V and 6 bases at J, with 9 bases in the middle. CDR3 length: 12 residues. Germline lookup yields CDR1 SGHVS and CDR2 FNYEAQ.

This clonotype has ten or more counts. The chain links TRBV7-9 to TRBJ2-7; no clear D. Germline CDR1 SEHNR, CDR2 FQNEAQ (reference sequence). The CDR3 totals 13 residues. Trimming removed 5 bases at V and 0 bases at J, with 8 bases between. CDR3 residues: CASSAQISYEQYF. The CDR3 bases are TGTGCCAGCAGCGCCCAGATCTCCTACGAGCAGTACTTC. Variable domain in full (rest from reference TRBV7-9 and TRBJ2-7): DTGVSQNPRHKITKRGQNVTFRCDPISEHNRLYWYRQTLGQGPEFLTYFQNEAQLEKSRLLSDRFSAERPKGSFSTLEIQRTEQGDSAMYLCASSAQISYEQYFGPGTRLTVT.

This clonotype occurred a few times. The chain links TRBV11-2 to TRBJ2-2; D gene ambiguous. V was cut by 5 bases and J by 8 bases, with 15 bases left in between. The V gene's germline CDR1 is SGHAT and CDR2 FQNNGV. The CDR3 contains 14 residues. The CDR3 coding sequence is TGTGCCAGCAGCCCCACCCCAAACCAGGGGGAGCTGTTTTTT. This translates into CASSPTPNQGELFF.

The CDR3 sequence is CASSLVLADEQFF. The CDR3 DNA sequence: TGTGCCAGCAGCTTAGTACTAGCCGATGAGCAGTTCTTC. The gene calls are TRBV11-1 and TRBJ2-1; D is perhaps TRBD2 (6 bases). The germline V gene has CDR1 SGHAT and CDR2 FQDESV (reference sequence). The germline V and J ends were trimmed by 1 base and 8 bases, with 9 bases remaining between them. The CDR3 consists of 13 residues.

The DNA for the CDR3 is TGTGCCAGCAGTTTAAGTGTCCTTGGCAATGAGCAGTTCTTC. Translated: CASSLSVLGNEQFF. This chain uses TRBV12-3 or TRBV12-4 with TRBJ2-1; D is uncertain. The CDR3 totals 14 residues. Deletions cut 2 bases from V and 6 bases from J, with 11 bases between.

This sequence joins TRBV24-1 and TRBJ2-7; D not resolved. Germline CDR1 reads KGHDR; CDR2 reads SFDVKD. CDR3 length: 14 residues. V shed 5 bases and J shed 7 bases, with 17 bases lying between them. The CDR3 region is CATSGPGQPREQYF. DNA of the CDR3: TGTGCCACCAGTGGGCCGGGCCAGCCCAGGGAGCAGTACTTC.

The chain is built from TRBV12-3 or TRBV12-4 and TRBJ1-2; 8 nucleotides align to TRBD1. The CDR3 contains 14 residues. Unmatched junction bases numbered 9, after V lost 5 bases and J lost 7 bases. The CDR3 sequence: CASSLGTGGGGYTF. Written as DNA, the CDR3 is TGTGCCAGCAGTCTAGGGACAGGAGGCGGTGGCTACACCTTC.

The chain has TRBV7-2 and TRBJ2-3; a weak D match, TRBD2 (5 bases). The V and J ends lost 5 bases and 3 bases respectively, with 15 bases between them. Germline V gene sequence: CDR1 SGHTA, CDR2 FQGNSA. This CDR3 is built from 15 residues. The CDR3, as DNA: TGTGCCAGCAGCCCCCTCGGGGTGGGAACAGATACGCAGTATTTT. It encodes CASSPLGVGTDTQYF. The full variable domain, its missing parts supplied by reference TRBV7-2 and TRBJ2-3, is GAGVSQSPSNKVTEKGKDVELRCDPISGHTALYWYRQSLGQGLEFLIYFQGNSAPDKSGLPSDRFSAERTGGSVSTLTIQRTQQEDSAVYLCASSPLGVGTDTQYFGPGTRLTVL.

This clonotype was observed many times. In nucleotides, the CDR3 is TGTGCCAGCAGCGTTGAAGGGACCAAAAACATTCAGTACTTC. Its protein is CASSVEGTKNIQYF. J is TRBJ2-4 and V is TRBV9; D remains ambiguous. Germline CDR1 and CDR2: SGDLS and YYNGEE. CDR3 length: 14 residues. V was pared by 2 bases and J by 2 bases, with 8 bases between.

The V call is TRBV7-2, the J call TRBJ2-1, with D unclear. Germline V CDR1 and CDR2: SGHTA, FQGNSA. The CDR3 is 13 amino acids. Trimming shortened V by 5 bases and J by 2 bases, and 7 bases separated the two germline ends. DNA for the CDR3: TGTGCCAGCAGCCGATTCGCCTACAATGAGCAGTTCTTC. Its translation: CASSRFAYNEQFF.

CDR3 coding DNA: TGTGCCAGCAGCCCCTCACTAGCTAGCACAGATACGCAGTATTTT. This codes for CASSPSLASTDTQYF. The genes are TRBV7-6 and TRBJ2-3, with D perhaps TRBD2 (6 bases). Trimming removed 5 bases from V and 0 bases from J, with 12 bases in between. The CDR3 consists of 15 residues. CDR1 SGHVS and CDR2 FNYEAQ come from the germline V gene.

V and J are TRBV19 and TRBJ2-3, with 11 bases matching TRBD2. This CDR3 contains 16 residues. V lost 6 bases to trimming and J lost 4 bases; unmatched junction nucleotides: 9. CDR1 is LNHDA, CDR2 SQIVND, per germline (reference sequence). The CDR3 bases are TGTGCCAGTAGCACACTAGCGGGGGAAACATCAGATACGCAGTATTTT. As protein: CASSTLAGETSDTQYF. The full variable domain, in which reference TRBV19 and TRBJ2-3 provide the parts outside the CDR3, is DGGITQSPKYLFRKEGQNVTLSCEQNLNHDAMYWYRQDPGQGLRLIYYSQIVNDFQKGDIAEGYSVSREKKESFPLTVTSAQKNPTAFYLCASSTLAGETSDTQYFGPGTRLTVL.

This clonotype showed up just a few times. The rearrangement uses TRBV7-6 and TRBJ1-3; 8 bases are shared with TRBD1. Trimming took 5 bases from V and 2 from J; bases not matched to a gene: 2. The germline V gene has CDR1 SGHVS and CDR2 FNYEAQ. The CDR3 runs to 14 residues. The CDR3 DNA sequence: TGTGCCAGCAGCCAACAGGGGGCTGGAAACACCATATATTTT. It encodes CASSQQGAGNTIYF.

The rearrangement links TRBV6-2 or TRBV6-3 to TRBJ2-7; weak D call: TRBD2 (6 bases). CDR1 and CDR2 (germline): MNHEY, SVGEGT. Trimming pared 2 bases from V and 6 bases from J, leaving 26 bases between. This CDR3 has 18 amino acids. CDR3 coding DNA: TGTGCCAGCAGTTACAGTCCGGGGGACCCTACCTGGGTCGCCGAGCAGTACGTC. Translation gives CASSYSPGDPTWVAEQYV.

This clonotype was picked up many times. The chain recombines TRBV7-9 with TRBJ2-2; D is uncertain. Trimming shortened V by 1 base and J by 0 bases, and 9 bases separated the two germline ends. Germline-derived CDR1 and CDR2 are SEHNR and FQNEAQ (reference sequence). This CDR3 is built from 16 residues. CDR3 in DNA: TGTGCCAGCAGCTTAGTTGGCGAGGCGAACACCGGGGAGCTGTTTTTT. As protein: CASSLVGEANTGELFF.

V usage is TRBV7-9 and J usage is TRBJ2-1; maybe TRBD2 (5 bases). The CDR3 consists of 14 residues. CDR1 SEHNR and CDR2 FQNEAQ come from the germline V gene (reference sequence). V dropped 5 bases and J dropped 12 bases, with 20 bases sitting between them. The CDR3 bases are TGTGCCAGCAGCACCCCCGGACTGTCAATGGGGCAGTTCTTC. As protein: CASSTPGLSMGQFF.

The CDR3 nucleotides are TGTGCCAGCAGCTTGGAGGGGATATTCTATGGCTACACCTTC. It yields the protein CASSLEGIFYGYTF. The genes are TRBV5-5 and TRBJ1-2; D might be TRBD1 (5 bases). The CDR3 covers 14 residues. V lost 0 bases and J lost 4, with 10 bases in between. Germline CDR1 and CDR2: SGHKS and YYEKEE (reference sequence).

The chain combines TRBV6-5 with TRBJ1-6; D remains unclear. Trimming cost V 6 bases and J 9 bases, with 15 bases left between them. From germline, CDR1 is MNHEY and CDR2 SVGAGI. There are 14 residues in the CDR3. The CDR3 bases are TGTGCCAGCAGGCACCGTGGGGAACTTTCACCCCTCCACTTT. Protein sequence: CASRHRGELSPLHF.

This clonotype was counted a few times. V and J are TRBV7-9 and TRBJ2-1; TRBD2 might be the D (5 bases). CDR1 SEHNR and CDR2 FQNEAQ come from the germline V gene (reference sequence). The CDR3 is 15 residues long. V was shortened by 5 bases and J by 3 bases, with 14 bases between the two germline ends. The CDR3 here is CASSPPGRGYNEQFF. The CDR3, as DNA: TGTGCCAGCAGCCCGCCCGGTCGGGGCTACAATGAGCAGTTCTTC.

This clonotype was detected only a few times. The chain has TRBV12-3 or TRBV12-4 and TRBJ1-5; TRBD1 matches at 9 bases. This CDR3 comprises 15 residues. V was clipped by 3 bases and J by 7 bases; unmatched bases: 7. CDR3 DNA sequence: TGTGCCAGCAGTTTCCCCGGGACAGGGAGGCAGCCCCAGCATTTT. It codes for CASSFPGTGRQPQHF.

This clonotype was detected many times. The CDR3 here is CASSYESNSPLHF. The CDR3 coding sequence is TGTGCCAGCAGTTACGAGTCAAATTCACCCCTCCACTTT. V usage is TRBV6-2 or TRBV6-3 and J usage is TRBJ1-6; D is unresolved. The germline V gene encodes CDR1 MNHEY and CDR2 SVGEGT. V shed 2 bases and J shed 7 bases, with 6 bases lying between them. This CDR3 spans 13 amino acids.

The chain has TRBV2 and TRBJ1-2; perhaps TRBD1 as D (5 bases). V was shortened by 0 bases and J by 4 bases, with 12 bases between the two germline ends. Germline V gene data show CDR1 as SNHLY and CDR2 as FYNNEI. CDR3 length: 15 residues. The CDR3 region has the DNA TGTGCCAGCAGTGAAGCGCTCGGGACGCCCTATGGCTACACCTTC. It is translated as CASSEALGTPYGYTF. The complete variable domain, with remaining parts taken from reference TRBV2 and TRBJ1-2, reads EPEVTQTPSHQVTQMGQEVILRCVPISNHLYFYWYRQILGQKVEFLVSFYNNEISEKSEIFDDQFSVERPDGSNFTLKIRSTKLEDSAMYFCASSEALGTPYGYTFGSGTRLTVV.

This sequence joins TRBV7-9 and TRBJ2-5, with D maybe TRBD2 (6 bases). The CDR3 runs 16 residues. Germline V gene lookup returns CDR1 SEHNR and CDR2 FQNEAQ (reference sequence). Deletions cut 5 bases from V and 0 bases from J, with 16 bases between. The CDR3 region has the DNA TGTGCCAGCAGCACGAGGGGTCGGGGGTACCAAGAGACCCAGTACTTC. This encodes CASSTRGRGYQETQYF.

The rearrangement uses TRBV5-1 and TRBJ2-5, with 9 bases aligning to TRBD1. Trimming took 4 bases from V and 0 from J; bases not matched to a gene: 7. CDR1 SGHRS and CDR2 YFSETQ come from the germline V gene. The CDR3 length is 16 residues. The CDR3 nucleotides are TGCGCCAGCAGCGTTGGGACAGGGCTGTACCAAGAGACCCAGTACTTC. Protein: CASSVGTGLYQETQYF.

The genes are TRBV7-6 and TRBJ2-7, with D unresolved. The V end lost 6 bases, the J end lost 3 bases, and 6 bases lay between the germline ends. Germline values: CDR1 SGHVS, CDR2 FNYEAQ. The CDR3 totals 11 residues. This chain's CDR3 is CASRQCYEQYV. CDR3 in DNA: TGTGCCAGCAGGCAATGCTACGAGCAGTACGTC.

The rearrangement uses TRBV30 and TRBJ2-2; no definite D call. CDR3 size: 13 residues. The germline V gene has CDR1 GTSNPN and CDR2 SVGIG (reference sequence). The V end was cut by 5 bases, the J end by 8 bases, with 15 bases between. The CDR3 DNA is TGTGCCTGGGCTAGAGGCGGCCCGGGGGAGCTGTTTTTT. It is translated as CAWARGGPGELFF.

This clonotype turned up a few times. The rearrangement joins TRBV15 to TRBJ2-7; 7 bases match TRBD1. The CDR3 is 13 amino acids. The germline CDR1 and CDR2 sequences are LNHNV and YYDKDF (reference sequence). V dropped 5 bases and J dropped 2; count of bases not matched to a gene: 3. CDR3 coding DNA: TGTGCCACCAGCTTCGACAGGGCCTACGAGCAGTACTTC. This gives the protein CATSFDRAYEQYF.